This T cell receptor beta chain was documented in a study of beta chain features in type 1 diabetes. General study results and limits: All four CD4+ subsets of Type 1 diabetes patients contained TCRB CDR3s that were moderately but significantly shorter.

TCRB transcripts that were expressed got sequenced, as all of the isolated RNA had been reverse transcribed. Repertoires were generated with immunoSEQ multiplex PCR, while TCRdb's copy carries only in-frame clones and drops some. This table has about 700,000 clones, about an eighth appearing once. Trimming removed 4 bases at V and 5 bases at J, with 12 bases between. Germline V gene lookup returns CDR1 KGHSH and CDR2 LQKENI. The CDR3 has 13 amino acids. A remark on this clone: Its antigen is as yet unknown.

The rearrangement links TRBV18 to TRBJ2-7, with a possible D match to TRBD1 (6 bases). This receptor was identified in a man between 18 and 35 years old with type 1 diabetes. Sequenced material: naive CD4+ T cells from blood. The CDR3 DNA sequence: TGTGCCAGCTCACGTCAGGGGACCGACGAGCAGTACTTC. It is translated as CASSRQGTDEQYF.